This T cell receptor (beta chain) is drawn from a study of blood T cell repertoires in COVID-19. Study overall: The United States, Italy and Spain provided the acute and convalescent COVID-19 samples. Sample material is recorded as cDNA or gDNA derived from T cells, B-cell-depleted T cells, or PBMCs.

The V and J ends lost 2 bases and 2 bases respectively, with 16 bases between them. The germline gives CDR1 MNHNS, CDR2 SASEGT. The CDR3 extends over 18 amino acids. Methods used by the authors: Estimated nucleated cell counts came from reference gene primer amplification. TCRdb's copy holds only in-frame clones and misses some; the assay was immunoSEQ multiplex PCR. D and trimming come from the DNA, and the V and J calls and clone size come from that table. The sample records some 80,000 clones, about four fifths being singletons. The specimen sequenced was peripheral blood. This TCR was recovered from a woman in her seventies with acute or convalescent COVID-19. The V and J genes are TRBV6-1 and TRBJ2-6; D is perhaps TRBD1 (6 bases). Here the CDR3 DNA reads TGTGCCAGCAGTGAAAGGCAGGGGACCCTAGCTGGGGCCAACGTCCTGACTTTC. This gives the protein CASSERQGTLAGANVLTF.